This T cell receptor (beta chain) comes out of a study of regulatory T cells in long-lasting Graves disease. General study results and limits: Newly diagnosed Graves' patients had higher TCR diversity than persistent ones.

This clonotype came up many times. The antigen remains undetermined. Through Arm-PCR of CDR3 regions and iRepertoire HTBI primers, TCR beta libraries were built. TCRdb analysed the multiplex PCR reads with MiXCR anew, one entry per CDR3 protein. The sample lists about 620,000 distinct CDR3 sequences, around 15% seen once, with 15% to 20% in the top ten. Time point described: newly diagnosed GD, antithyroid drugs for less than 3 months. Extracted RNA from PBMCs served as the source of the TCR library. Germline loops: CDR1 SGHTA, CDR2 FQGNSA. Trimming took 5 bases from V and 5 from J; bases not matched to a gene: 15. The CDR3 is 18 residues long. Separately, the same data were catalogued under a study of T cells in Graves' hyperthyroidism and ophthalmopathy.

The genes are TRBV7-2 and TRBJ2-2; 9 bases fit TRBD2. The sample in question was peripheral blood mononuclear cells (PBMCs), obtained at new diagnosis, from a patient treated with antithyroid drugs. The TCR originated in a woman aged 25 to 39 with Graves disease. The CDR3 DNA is TGTGCCAGCAGCCTCCTACGGGCGGGAGGGCCGCGTACCGGGGAGCTGTTTTTT. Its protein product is CASSLLRAGGPRTGELFF.